This T cell receptor beta chain was recovered during a study of CD8+ T cells in alopecia areata. Study-level information: Grafts of skin from C3H/HeJ donors aged roughly 6-12 months with spontaneous alopecia went to female C3H/HeJ mice aged roughly 7-11 weeks. Regarding the study as a whole: Normal skin's resident alphabeta T cells are sequenced alongside lesional scalp T cells.

Separation of pooled cutaneous lymph node cells was by sorting with CD4, CD8alpha, NKG2D, NKG2ACE and other markers. This clone was seen a handful of times. Its antigen is unknown. Any gene name here is a mouse gene name. The observed sequence ends 4 residues before the CDR3 terminus, with the missing tail filled in from the germline J gene. RNA was isolated and reverse transcribed to cDNA, the sequencing template. Sequencing used immunoSEQ multiplex PCR; TCRdb keeps in-frame clones, though not all of them. Listed for the sample are more than 250,000 clones, none seen a single time. The CDR3 totals 15 residues. CDR1 and CDR2 from the germline V gene are SGHSN and HYEKVE. J gave up 3 bases and V 0 bases, and 4 bases lay outside the gene matches.

The rearrangement joins TRBV12-1 to TRBJ1-2; TRBD1 agrees at 9 bases. Sequencing was performed on CD4+ T cells sorted from a lymph node. This sequence was found in a C3H/HeJ mouse with alopecia areata. Strain MHC haplotype: H2-k. The sequenced CDR3 bases are TGTGCCAGCTCTCTCGCGGGACAGGGCGACTCC. The encoded protein is CASSLAGQGDS. The CDR3 reads in full as CASSLAGQGDSDYTF.